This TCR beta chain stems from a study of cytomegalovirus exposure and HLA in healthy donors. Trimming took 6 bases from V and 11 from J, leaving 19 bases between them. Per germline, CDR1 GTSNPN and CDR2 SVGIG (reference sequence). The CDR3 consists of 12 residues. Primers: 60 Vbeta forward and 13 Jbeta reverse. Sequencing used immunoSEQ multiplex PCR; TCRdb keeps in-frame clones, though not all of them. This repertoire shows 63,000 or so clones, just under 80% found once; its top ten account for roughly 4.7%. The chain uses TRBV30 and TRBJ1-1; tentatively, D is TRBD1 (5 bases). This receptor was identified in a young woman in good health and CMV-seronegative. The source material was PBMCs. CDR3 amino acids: CACLGTGRGAFF. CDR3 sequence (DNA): TGTGCCTGCCTAGGGACTGGGCGAGGGGCTTTCTTT. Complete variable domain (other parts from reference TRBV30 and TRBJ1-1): SQTIHQWPATLVQPVGSPLSLECTVEGTSNPNLYWYRQAAGRGLQLLFYSVGIGQISSEVPQNLSASRPQDRQFILSSKKLLLSDSGFYLCACLGTGRGAFFGQGTRLTVV.